This T cell receptor beta chain came from a study of blood T cell repertoires in COVID-19. Authors' analysis steps: Amplification of reference gene primers provided the estimated nucleated cell counts. Clones were read by immunoSEQ multiplex PCR, and TCRdb kept only the in-frame ones, dropping some. The V and J calls and the clone size are those of that table, but D and trimming were determined from the DNA. Among around 350,000 clones listed, around nine tenths were seen once. Germline CDR1 reads LGHDT; CDR2 reads YNNKEL (reference sequence). With V trimmed by 4 bases and J by 2 bases, 7 bases remained unmatched. There are 15 residues in the CDR3.

Sequencing input: peripheral blood. The TCR sequence derives from a human donor in a cohort sampled during active COVID-19. The rearrangement links TRBV3-1 (or the pseudogene TRBV3-2) to TRBJ2-7, with 8 bases fitting TRBD2. As DNA, the CDR3 is TGTGCCAGCAGCCCAGTCGGGGGGGCCCCCTACGAGCAGTACTTC. Translating it yields CASSPVGGAPYEQYF.